One and the same sample provided the 10 T cell receptor beta chains below, sequenced in a study of CD8 T cells in ankylosing spondylitis. Using its own MiXCR run on the 5' RACE reads, TCRdb lists one record per CDR3 protein. This table has roughly 100,000 distinct CDR3 sequences, approximately 25% appearing once. The material sequenced was synovial fluid, either unsorted or a sorted T cell fraction (not recorded which). Receptors originate from a male donor with ankylosing spondylitis.

This clonotype was counted at least ten times. The V and J genes are TRBV3-1 and TRBJ2-3; 7 bases match TRBD2. Germline V gene lookup returns CDR1 LGHDT and CDR2 YNNKEL (reference sequence). V was clipped by 1 base and J by 9 bases; unmatched bases: 19. This CDR3 region has 18 residues. Written as DNA, the CDR3 is TGTGCCAGCAGCCAAGGAAGCTCGCTAGCGGTGCTGATAGGGACGCAGTATTTT. This sequence encodes CASSQGSSLAVLIGTQYF.

The chain has TRBV28 and TRBJ1-2; no firm D call. This CDR3 has 12 amino acids. Deletions cut 5 bases from V and 6 bases from J, with 10 bases between. Germline CDR1 reads MDHEN; CDR2 reads SYDVKM. This CDR3 reads CASSMGQNGYTF. The DNA for the CDR3 is TGTGCCAGCAGTATGGGCCAGAATGGCTACACCTTC.

The chain recombines TRBV5-1 with TRBJ2-5, with D perhaps matching TRBD2 (6 bases). The CDR3 is 16 amino acids. Germline CDR1 SGHRS, CDR2 YFSETQ. The germline V and J ends were trimmed by 0 bases and 3 bases, with 15 bases remaining between them. The CDR3 coding sequence is TGCGCCAGCAGCTTGGTGGGCGGAGGGGTGGAAGAGACCCAGTACTTC. This codes for CASSLVGGGVEETQYF.

V gene TRBV24-1 combines with J gene TRBJ2-2; possible D gene TRBD2, 6 bases. The CDR3 extends over 13 amino acids. Germline assignment: CDR1 KGHDR and CDR2 SFDVKD. The V end was cut by 7 bases, the J end by 7 bases, with 12 bases between. As DNA, the CDR3 is TGTGCCACCAGCGGCCCCGGGGGCGGGGAGCTGTTTTTT. Translation: CATSGPGGGELFF.

This clonotype was seen at least ten times. This chain uses TRBV27 with TRBJ2-3; a possible D gene is TRBD2 (7 bases). Germline-derived CDR1 and CDR2 are MNHEY and SMNVEV (reference sequence). Trimming left V 3 bases short and J 5 bases short, with 21 bases between. This CDR3 has 17 residues. CDR3 nucleotides: TGTGCCAGCAGTTTGGGCCCCGGGGGGCTTGGGAAAGATACGCAGTATTTT. Protein product: CASSLGPGGLGKDTQYF.

The chain is built from TRBV7-9 and TRBJ2-3; 9 bases map to TRBD2. Germline V CDR1 and CDR2: SEHNR, FQNEAQ (reference sequence). CDR3 length equals 16 residues. The trim removed 4 bases at V and 2 bases at J, leaving 7 bases unmatched. The CDR3 nucleotides are TGTGCCAGCAGCTCAACGACTAGCGGATACACAGATACGCAGTATTTT. Translating gives CASSSTTSGYTDTQYF.

V gene TRBV20-1 combines with J gene TRBJ1-2; 7 bases are a match to TRBD1. J was trimmed by 4 bases and V by 1 base; bases with no gene match: 12. Germline values: CDR1 DFQATT, CDR2 SNEGSKA (reference sequence). CDR3 length equals 16 residues. This CDR3 reads CSARAFGQGGTYGYTF. The CDR3 DNA sequence: TGCAGTGCTAGAGCTTTCGGGCAGGGGGGAACCTATGGCTACACCTTC.

V gene TRBV10-3 combines with J gene TRBJ2-7; possibly TRBD1 or TRBD2 for D (6 bases each). Germline V CDR1 and CDR2: ENHRY, SYGVKD. Trimming cost V 6 bases and J 6 bases, with 15 bases left between them. This CDR3 spans 13 amino acids. CDR3 sequence reads: CAIRESQGLEQYF. The CDR3 DNA reads as TGTGCCATCAGAGAATCACAGGGACTCGAGCAGTACTTC.

This clonotype was seen ten or more times. The chain combines TRBV12-3 or TRBV12-4 with TRBJ2-1, with D tentatively TRBD1 (6 bases). The germline V and J ends were trimmed by 6 bases and 7 bases, with 10 bases remaining between them. The CDR3 consists of 12 residues. In DNA form, the CDR3 reads TGTGCCAGCAGCAGAGGGGGTAATGAGCAGTTCTTC. Its protein product is CASSRGGNEQFF.

This clonotype was observed a few times. The V call is TRBV24-1, the J call TRBJ2-2; D perhaps matches TRBD1 (5 bases). V lost 3 bases and J lost 4, with 14 bases in between. Germline V gives CDR1 KGHDR, CDR2 SFDVKD. This CDR3 region has 16 residues. Here the CDR3 reads CATSDPGQGFTGELFF. CDR3 DNA sequence: TGTGCCACCAGTGATCCTGGGCAGGGTTTCACCGGGGAGCTGTTTTTT.